This T cell receptor (beta chain) was documented in a study of CD8 T cells in ankylosing spondylitis. TCRdb analysed the 5' RACE reads with MiXCR anew, one entry per CDR3 protein. The top ten clones hold roughly 0.67% of a sample with 230,000 or so distinct CDR3 sequences, 24% of them seen once. The CDR3 sequence is 15 residues long. Trimming took off 1 base at V and 0 bases at J, with 9 bases between the two ends. The germline CDR1 and CDR2 sequences are MNHNS and SASEGT. V is TRBV6-1 and J is TRBJ2-5; a possible D gene is TRBD2 (6 bases). This TCR came from a male donor with ankylosing spondylitis or in good health (not recorded which). Sequencing used blood, either unsorted or a sorted T cell fraction (not recorded which). The CDR3 is CASSEVASDQETQYF. In DNA form, the CDR3 reads TGTGCCAGCAGTGAAGTGGCTAGCGACCAAGAGACCCAGTACTTC.